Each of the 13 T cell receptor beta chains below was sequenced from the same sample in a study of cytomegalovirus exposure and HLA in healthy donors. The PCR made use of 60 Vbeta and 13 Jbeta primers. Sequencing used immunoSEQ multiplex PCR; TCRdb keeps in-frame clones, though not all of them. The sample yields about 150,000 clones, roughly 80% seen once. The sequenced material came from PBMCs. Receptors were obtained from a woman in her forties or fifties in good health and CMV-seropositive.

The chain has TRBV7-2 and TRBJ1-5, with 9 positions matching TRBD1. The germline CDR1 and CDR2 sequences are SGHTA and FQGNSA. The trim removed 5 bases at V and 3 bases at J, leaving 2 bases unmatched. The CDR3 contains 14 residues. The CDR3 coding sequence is TGTGCCAGCAGCAGGACAGGGGACAATCAGCCCCAGCATTTT. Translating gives CASSRTGDNQPQHF.

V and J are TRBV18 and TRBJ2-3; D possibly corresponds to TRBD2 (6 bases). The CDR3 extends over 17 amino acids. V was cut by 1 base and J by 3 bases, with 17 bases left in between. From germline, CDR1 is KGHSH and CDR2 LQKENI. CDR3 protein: CASSPLPLGGITDTQYF. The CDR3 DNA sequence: TGTGCCAGCTCACCACTGCCCCTGGGGGGAATAACAGATACGCAGTATTTT.

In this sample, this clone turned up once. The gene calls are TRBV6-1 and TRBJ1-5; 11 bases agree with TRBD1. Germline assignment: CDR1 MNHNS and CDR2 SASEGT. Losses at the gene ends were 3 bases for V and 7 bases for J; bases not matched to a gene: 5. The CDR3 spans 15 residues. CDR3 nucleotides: TGTGCCAGCAGTGATGGGACAGGGGGATCCCAGCCCCAGCATTTT. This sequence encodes CASSDGTGGSQPQHF.

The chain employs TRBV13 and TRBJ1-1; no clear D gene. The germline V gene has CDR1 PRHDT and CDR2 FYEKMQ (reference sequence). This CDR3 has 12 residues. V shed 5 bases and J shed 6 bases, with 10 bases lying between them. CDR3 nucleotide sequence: TGTGCCAGCAGCCCCGCAATAGCTGAAGCTTTCTTT. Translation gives CASSPAIAEAFF.

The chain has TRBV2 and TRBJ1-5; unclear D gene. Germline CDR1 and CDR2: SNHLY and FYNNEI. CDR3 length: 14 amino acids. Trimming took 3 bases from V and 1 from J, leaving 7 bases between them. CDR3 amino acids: CASSDGKSNQPQHF. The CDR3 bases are TGTGCCAGCAGTGACGGGAAAAGCAATCAGCCCCAGCATTTT.

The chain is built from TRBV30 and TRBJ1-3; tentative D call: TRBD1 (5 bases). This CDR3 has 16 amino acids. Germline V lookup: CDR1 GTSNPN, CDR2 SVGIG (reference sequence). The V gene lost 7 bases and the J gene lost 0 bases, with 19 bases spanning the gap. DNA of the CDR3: TGTGCCTCAGGCGCGGGGGACGCCTTCTCTGGAAACACCATATATTTT. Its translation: CASGAGDAFSGNTIYF. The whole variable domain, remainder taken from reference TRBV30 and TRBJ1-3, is SQTIHQWPATLVQPVGSPLSLECTVEGTSNPNLYWYRQAAGRGLQLLFYSVGIGQISSEVPQNLSASRPQDRQFILSSKKLLLSDSGFYLCASGAGDAFSGNTIYFGEGSWLTVV.

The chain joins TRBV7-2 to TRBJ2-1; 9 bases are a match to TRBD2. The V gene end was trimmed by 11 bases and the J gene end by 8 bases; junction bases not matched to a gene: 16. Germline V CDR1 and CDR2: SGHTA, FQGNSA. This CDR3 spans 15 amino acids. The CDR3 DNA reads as TGTGCCTCAAAGCGGGGGCGGGGGGGCAGGGATGAGCAGTTCTTC. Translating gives CASKRGRGGRDEQFF.

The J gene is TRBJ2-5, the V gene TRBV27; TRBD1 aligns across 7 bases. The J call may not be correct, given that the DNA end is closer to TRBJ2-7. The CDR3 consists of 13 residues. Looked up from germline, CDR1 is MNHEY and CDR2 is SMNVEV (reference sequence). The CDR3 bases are TGTGCCATCGGTTCCGGGACAGCCTACGAGCAGTACTTC. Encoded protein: CAIGSGTAYEQYF.

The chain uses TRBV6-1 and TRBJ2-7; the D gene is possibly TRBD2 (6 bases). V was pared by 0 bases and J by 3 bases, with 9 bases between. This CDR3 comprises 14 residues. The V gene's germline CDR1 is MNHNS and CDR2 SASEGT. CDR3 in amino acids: CASSEAEGVYEQYF. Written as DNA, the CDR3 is TGTGCCAGCAGTGAAGCGGAGGGAGTCTACGAGCAGTACTTC.

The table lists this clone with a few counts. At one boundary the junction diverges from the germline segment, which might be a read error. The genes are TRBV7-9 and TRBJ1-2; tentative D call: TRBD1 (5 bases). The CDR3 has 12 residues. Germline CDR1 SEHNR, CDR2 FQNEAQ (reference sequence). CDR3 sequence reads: CSSSSTVDGYTF. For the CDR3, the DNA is TGTTCCAGCAGCTCGACAGTAGATGGCTACACCTTC.

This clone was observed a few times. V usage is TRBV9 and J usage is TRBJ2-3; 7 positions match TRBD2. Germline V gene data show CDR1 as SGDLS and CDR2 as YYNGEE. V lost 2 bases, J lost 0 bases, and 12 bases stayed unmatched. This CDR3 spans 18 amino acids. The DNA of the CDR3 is TGTGCCAGCAGCGTTGGACTGGGGGGAGGGACTAGCACAGATACGCAGTATTTT. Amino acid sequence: CASSVGLGGGTSTDTQYF.

The CDR3 coding sequence is TGTGCCAGCGAAAGGACAGGTATACAGAACACTGAAGCTTTCTTT. This sequence encodes CASERTGIQNTEAFF. The chain employs TRBV4-2 and TRBJ1-1; 7 nucleotides match TRBD1. Looked up from germline, CDR1 is LGHNA and CDR2 is YNFKEQ. The CDR3 is 15 amino acids. The V and J ends lost 8 bases and 1 base, in that order; junction bases with no gene match: 10.

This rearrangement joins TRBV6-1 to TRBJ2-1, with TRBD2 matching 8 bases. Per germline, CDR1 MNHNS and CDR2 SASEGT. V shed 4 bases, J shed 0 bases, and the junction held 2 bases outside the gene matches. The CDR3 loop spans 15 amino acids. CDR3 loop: CASSGSGSSYNEQFF. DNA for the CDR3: TGTGCCAGCAGTGGGAGCGGGAGCTCCTACAATGAGCAGTTCTTC.